Listed below are T cell receptor beta chains from one sample, sequenced in a study of cytomegalovirus exposure and HLA in healthy donors. The table came from immunoSEQ multiplex PCR; TCRdb's copy has only in-frame clones and leaves some out. The sample lists about 120,000 clones, less than 85% seen once, with around 16% in the top ten. The sequencing input was PBMCs. These receptors came from a man between 45 and 60 years old in good health and CMV-seropositive. Each CDR3 is given with its conserved first and last residue. A D gene is named only where the DNA matches it firmly. The size field is filled for only some rows; it gives once, few, many or a size class.

TRBJ1-5 . TRBV19 . CASSIIGSQDSNQPQHF TGTGCCAGTAGTATAATTGGGAGCCAGGATAGCAATCAGCCCCAGCATTTT
TRBJ1-5 once TRBV13 . CASSEGGRNNQPQHF TGTGCCAGCAGCGAGGGTGGTCGGAACAATCAGCCCCAGCATTTT
TRBJ1-3 . TRBV6-5 . CASSSTISVSGNTIYF TGTGCCAGCAGTTCCACTATCTCAGTATCTGGAAACACCATATATTTT
TRBJ1-1 once TRBV18 . CASSPPVAGSVTEAFF TGTGCCAGCTCACCACCGGTAGCCGGGAGTGTCACTGAAGCTTTCTTT
TRBJ1-4 . TRBV11-2 TRBD1 CASSLGQGDEKLFF TGTGCCAGCAGCCTGGGACAGGGGGATGAAAAACTGTTTTTT
TRBJ2-3 . TRBV10-3 . CAIRGRWGQDTQYF TGTGCCATCAGGGGGCGGTGGGGGCAAGATACGCAGTATTTT
TRBJ2-4 . TRBV5-1 TRBD2 CASRYGGALADIQYF TGCGCCAGCAGGTACGGGGGGGCCCTCGCAGACATTCAGTACTTC
TRBJ1-5 few TRBV6-4 TRBD1 CASSGGDRDRSNQPQHF TGTGCCAGCAGTGGCGGGGACAGAGACCGTAGCAATCAGCCCCAGCATTTT
TRBJ1-5 . TRBV7-9 TRBD1 CASSRTGAYQPQHF TGTGCCAGCAGCCGGACAGGGGCCTATCAGCCCCAGCATTTT
TRBJ2-3 . TRBV5-1 TRBD1 CASSFGGTGASTDTQYF TGCGCCAGCAGCTTTGGGGGGACAGGGGCGAGCACAGATACGCAGTATTTT
TRBJ2-2 . TRBV5-8 TRBD1 CASSRGQGVIDTGELFF TGTGCCAGCAGCCGGGGACAGGGGGTGATTGACACCGGGGAGCTGTTTTTT
TRBJ1-2 . TRBV2 TRBD1 CALGGQGARRGGYTF TGTGCCCTGGGGGGTCAGGGGGCGAGGAGAGGTGGCTACACCTTC
TRBJ1-1 . TRBV19 TRBD1 CASSIRGTGEAFF TGTGCCAGTAGTATCCGAGGGACAGGGGAGGCTTTCTTT
TRBJ1-5 . TRBV5-4 TRBD1 CASSSGGQGDQPQHF TGTGCCAGCAGCTCGGGGGGGCAGGGGGACCAGCCCCAGCATTTT
TRBJ2-1 few TRBV5-1 TRBD1 CASSLGTGGNEQFF TGCGCCAGCAGCTTGGGGACAGGCGGTAATGAGCAGTTCTTC
TRBJ1-2 . TRBV19 TRBD1 CASRTSTGTGGSGYTF TGTGCCAGTAGGACTTCGACCGGGACAGGGGGTAGCGGCTACACCTTC
TRBJ2-2 . TRBV27 . CASSLLSGYNTGELFF TGTGCCAGCAGTTTATTGTCGGGATATAACACCGGGGAGCTGTTTTTT
TRBJ2-1 . TRBV11-2 TRBD2 CASSVLAGVPNEQFF TGTGCCAGCAGCGTACTAGCGGGAGTTCCCAATGAGCAGTTCTTC
TRBJ1-4 . TRBV7-2 TRBD1 CASSAGTGINEKLFF TGTGCCAGCAGCGCGGGGACAGGGATTAATGAAAAACTGTTTTTT
TRBJ2-1 . TRBV7-9 . CASSLINSLQFF TGTGCCAGCAGCTTAATTAACTCACTCCAGTTCTTC
TRBJ2-3 . TRBV7-2 . CASRPTGSTDTQYF TGTGCCAGCAGGCCGACAGGAAGCACAGATACGCAGTATTTT
TRBJ2-7 . TRBV10-1 . CASSRGNEQYF TGCGCCAGCTCGCGAGGCAACGAGCAGTACTTC
TRBJ2-7 . TRBV28 TRBD2 CASSLLAGGPYEQYF TGTGCCAGCAGTTTGTTAGCGGGAGGGCCCTACGAGCAGTACTTC
TRBJ2-2 . TRBV15 . CATSPRAGELFF TGTGCCACCAGCCCTCGAGCCGGGGAGCTGTTTTTT
TRBJ2-1 . TRBV6-5 TRBD1 CASSPDRGHNEQFF TGTGCCAGCAGTCCAGACAGGGGGCACAATGAGCAGTTCTTC
TRBJ1-4 once TRBV28 . CASSLSGTRWEKLFF TGTGCCAGCAGTTTATCGGGTACTCGGTGGGAAAAACTGTTTTTT
TRBJ1-5 . TRBV4-1 TRBD1 CASSQARDSLNQPQHF TGCGCCAGCAGCCAAGCACGGGACAGCCTCAATCAGCCCCAGCATTTT
TRBJ1-2 . TRBV7-9 TRBD1 CASSLQGVDYGYTF TGTGCCAGCAGCTTGCAGGGGGTGGACTATGGCTACACCTTC
TRBJ2-2 . TRBV4-3 . CASSQDPGGYTGELFF TGCGCCAGCAGCCAAGACCCAGGGGGGTACACCGGGGAGCTGTTTTTT
TRBJ2-7 . TRBV4-2 . CASSPEFEGGISYEQYF TGTGCCAGCAGCCCAGAATTTGAGGGGGGGATCTCCTACGAGCAGTACTTC
TRBJ1-1 . TRBV6-5 TRBD1 CASSSSTGRNTEAFF TGTGCCAGCAGTTCCTCGACAGGGAGGAACACTGAAGCTTTCTTT
TRBJ1-3 few TRBV18 TRBD1 CASSHETGSVSGNTIYF TGTGCCAGCTCACACGAGACAGGGAGCGTCTCTGGAAACACCATATATTTT
TRBJ1-1 . TRBV5-8 . CASSRDTMNTEAFF TGTGCCAGCAGCCGGGACACTATGAACACTGAAGCTTTCTTT
TRBJ2-2 once TRBV5-4 . CASSSASPNTGELFF TGTGCCAGCAGCTCGGCTAGCCCGAACACCGGGGAGCTGTTTTTT
TRBJ2-1 . TRBV4-3 . CASSPSGFYNEQFF TGCGCCAGCAGCCCTAGTGGGTTCTACAATGAGCAGTTCTTC
TRBJ2-5 . TRBV28 . CASSLPGGNGETQYF TGTGCCAGCAGTTTACCGGGGGGCAATGGAGAGACCCAGTACTTC
TRBJ2-2 . TRBV2 TRBD1 CASSPGTGHTGELFF TGTGCCAGCAGTCCCGGGACAGGGCACACCGGGGAGCTGTTTTTT
TRBJ2-1 . TRBV4-3 TRBD2 CASSQDTSGGDYYNEQFF TGCGCCAGCAGCCAAGATACTAGCGGGGGGGATTACTACAATGAGCAGTTCTTC
TRBJ1-4 . TRBV4-3 TRBD1 CASSQEDREVEKLFF TGCGCCAGCAGCCAGGAAGACAGGGAGGTAGAAAAACTGTTTTTT
TRBJ1-2 . TRBV6-5 TRBD1 CASSDRAFGYTF TGTGCCAGCAGTGACAGGGCTTTTGGCTACACCTTC
TRBJ1-2 . TRBV7-9 . CASSEDSYGYTF TGTGCCAGCAGCGAGGACAGCTATGGCTACACCTTC
TRBJ2-1 . TRBV7-9 TRBD2 CSSSTEREEDNEQFF TGTTCCAGCAGTACCGAGCGGGAGGAGGACAATGAGCAGTTCTTC
TRBJ2-7 . TRBV19 . CASSKTPSYEQYF TGTGCCAGTAGCAAGACACCCTCCTACGAGCAGTACTTC
TRBJ2-7 . TRBV19 TRBD2 CASSKYPTSGSTYEQYF TGTGCCAGTAGTAAGTATCCGACTAGCGGGTCGACCTACGAGCAGTACTTC
TRBJ1-4 . TRBV6-6 . CASSYGTTGTNEKLFF TGTGCCAGCAGTTATGGGACAACGGGAACTAATGAAAAACTGTTTTTT
TRBJ2-7 . TRBV11-2 . CASSLGRGYEQYF TGTGCCAGCAGCTTAGGCCGCGGCTACGAGCAGTACTTC